The rows below give T cell receptor beta chains drawn from one sample of a study of CD8+CD57+ T cells in acquired aplastic anemia. TCRdb recomputed calls from the reads with MiXCR, one row per CDR3 protein. The repertoire consists of roughly 170,000 distinct CDR3 sequences, with 45% to 60% occurring once and the leading ten covering roughly 13%. Sample: sorted CD4+, CD8+, or CD8+CD57+ T cells (not recorded which) from PBMCs. These receptors were collected from a human donor with aplastic anemia. The CDR3 runs from the conserved cysteine through the conserved F or W. D genes are given only for firm matches. Clone size is stated in some rows and not others, as once, few, many or a class when expanded.

CSAREGEYWNEKLFF | TGCAGTGCTAGAGAGGGGGAATATTGGAATGAAAAACTGTTTTTT | - | - | TRBJ1-4 | TRBV20-1
CASSPINKPEAFF | TGCGCCAGCAGCCCTATTAATAAACCTGAAGCTTTCTTT | - | - | TRBJ1-1 | TRBV10-2
CASSPSGGTQYF | TGTGCCAGCAGCCCTAGCGGGGGTACGCAGTATTTT | - | TRBD2 | TRBJ2-3 | TRBV5-6
CSARGQDTEAFF | TGCAGTGCTAGAGGTCAGGACACTGAAGCTTTCTTT | - | - | TRBJ1-1 | TRBV20-1
CAIIARGGPYEQYF | TGTGCTATTATCGCACGGGGGGGGCCTTACGAGCAGTACTTC | few | TRBD2 | TRBJ2-7 | TRBV2
CASSGPPYEQYF | TGTGCCAGCAGCGGACCACCCTACGAGCAGTACTTC | - | - | TRBJ2-7 | TRBV14
CASSRQRGPFYEQYF | TGTGCCAGCAGTCGTCAGCGGGGGCCCTTTTACGAGCAGTACTTC | many | TRBD2 | TRBJ2-7 | TRBV7-2
CASSASGGGTYEQYF | TGTGCCAGCAGCGCCAGTGGGGGGGGTACCTACGAGCAGTACTTC | - | TRBD2 | TRBJ2-7 | TRBV9
CATKDTGQNYYEQYF | TGTGCCACTAAAGACACGGGACAGAACTACTACGAGCAGTACTTC | - | TRBD1 | TRBJ2-7 | TRBV9
CASSGGFVSYNEQFF | TGTGCCAGCAGCGGTGGCTTCGTCTCCTACAATGAGCAGTTCTTC | - | - | TRBJ2-1 | TRBV5-4
CASSWDPSQPQHF | TGTGCCAGTAGTTGGGATCCGTCTCAGCCCCAGCATTTT | - | - | TRBJ1-5 | TRBV19
CSVQGGNSPLHF | TGCAGTGTACAGGGTGGCAATTCACCCCTCCACTTT | many | - | TRBJ1-6 | TRBV20-1
CSARASGGKQYF | TGCAGTGCTAGGGCTAGCGGGGGGAAGCAGTACTTC | - | TRBD2 | TRBJ2-7 | TRBV20-1
CASSVGGAYGEQYF | TGTGCCAGCAGTGTAGGAGGGGCCTACGGGGAGCAGTACTTC | many | - | TRBJ2-7 | TRBV6-1
CASSQGTGGTIYF | TGTGCCAGCAGCCAAGGGACAGGGGGGACCATATATTTT | many | TRBD1 | TRBJ1-3 | TRBV5-5
CASVGGDEQFF | TGTGCCAGTGTGGGGGGGGATGAGCAGTTCTTC | many | TRBD2 | TRBJ2-1 | TRBV19
CSASASGRTNYGYTF | TGCAGTGCTAGTGCCTCGGGACGGACAAACTATGGCTACACCTTC | - | - | TRBJ1-2 | TRBV20-1
CASSGQGGYEQYF | TGTGCCAGCAGCGGACAGGGGGGATACGAGCAGTACTTC | once | TRBD1 | TRBJ2-7 | TRBV2
CASSGREKTFDTQYF | TGTGCCAGCTCTGGTCGGGAGAAAACCTTCGATACGCAGTATTTT | many | - | TRBJ2-3 | TRBV11-1
CASGVTNRYEQYF | TGTGCCAGCGGGGTCACTAATCGCTACGAGCAGTACTTC | - | - | TRBJ2-7 | TRBV7-9
CASSLRTGGRDEQYF | TGTGCCAGCAGCTTAAGGACAGGGGGCAGGGACGAGCAGTACTTC | - | TRBD1 | TRBJ2-7 | TRBV11-3
CATADISNSPLHF | TGTGCCACCGCGGACATAAGTAATTCACCCCTCCACTTT | - | - | TRBJ1-6 | TRBV7-2
CASTPYETGELFF | TGTGCTAGCACCCCATACGAAACCGGGGAGCTGTTTTTT | - | - | TRBJ2-2 | TRBV7-7
CASSLARGMRTTDTQYF | TGCGCCAGCAGTTTGGCCCGGGGGATGCGCACCACAGATACGCAGTATTTT | many | - | TRBJ2-3 | TRBV5-1
CASSYTNSNYGYTF | TGTGCCAGCAGTTACACGAATTCTAACTATGGCTACACCTTC | - | - | TRBJ1-2 | TRBV6-5
CAITKRQGSGELFF | TGTGCCATCACTAAGAGACAGGGGTCCGGGGAGCTGTTTTTT | few | TRBD1 | TRBJ2-2 | TRBV10-3
CASSVAGSGNTIYF | TGTGCCAGCAGCGTAGCTGGGTCGGGAAACACCATATATTTT | - | - | TRBJ1-3 | TRBV9
CSGGAGKDTQYF | TGCAGCGGGGGGGCGGGGAAAGATACGCAGTATTTT | - | - | TRBJ2-3 | TRBV29-1
CAISATSKETQYF | TGTGCCATCAGTGCAACGTCGAAAGAGACCCAGTACTTC | - | - | TRBJ2-5 | TRBV10-3
CASLGRTPKNIQYF | TGTGCCAGCCTAGGTCGGACGCCCAAAAACATTCAGTACTTC | - | - | TRBJ2-4 | TRBV2
CSAFLAGASDTQYF | TGCAGTGCTTTTCTAGCGGGGGCATCAGATACGCAGTATTTT | many | TRBD2 | TRBJ2-3 | TRBV20-1
CSVVTSDRGNEQFF | TGCAGCGTGGTAACTAGCGACCGCGGCAATGAGCAGTTCTTC | - | TRBD2 | TRBJ2-1 | TRBV29-1